This T cell receptor (beta chain) was documented in a study of blood T cells in healthy people across ages. General observations from the study: Estimated diversity, derived from one million T cells, was regarded as an underestimate. Age brought a roughly linear fall in TCR beta diversity measured per million T cells.

With a J-beta primer mix and a sample-barcoded 5' primer, a second PCR ran 7 to 11 cycles. All cDNA molecules were each tagged by a template-switch adaptor with 12 random nucleotides. TCRdb re-derived calls from the 5' RACE reads in MiXCR, one entry per CDR3 protein. This sample has 800,000 to 950,000 distinct CDR3 sequences; approximately 49% occur once, and the top ten carry 10% to 15%. For every donor, a draw yielded approximately 9.8 milliliters of peripheral blood. Germline CDR1 and CDR2: LGHNA and YNFKEQ. Trimming took off 0 bases at V and 0 bases at J, with 12 bases between the two ends. There are 17 residues in the CDR3. Comment on this clonotype: Its antigen is not known.

The chain carries TRBV4-2 and TRBJ1-5; weak D call: TRBD1 (6 bases). Sequencing was performed on blood. The origin of this receptor is a young man in good health. The CDR3: CASSQEVRGNSNQPQHF. The CDR3 region has the DNA TGTGCCAGCAGCCAAGAGGTCAGGGGCAATAGCAATCAGCCCCAGCATTTT.